This is a list of T cell receptor beta chains from one sample in a study of blood T cell repertoires in COVID-19. Libraries were prepared by immunoSEQ multiplex PCR; TCRdb keeps only in-frame clonotypes and omits some of them. The sample lists 150,000 to 200,000 clones; approximately 81% were seen once. Sequencing input: PBMCs or T cells enriched from blood (not recorded which). These receptors came from a woman between 45 and 60 years old who had recovered from COVID-19. CDR3s include the opening cysteine and the closing phenylalanine or tryptophan. Fields, in order: J gene, D gene, CDR3 length, V gene, clone size, CDR3 protein, CDR3 DNA. D genes are given only for firm matches. Rows give clone size only sometimes, using once, few, many, or a class for an expanded clone.

TRBJ1-6 | . | 14 | TRBV27 | . | CASRFRQDNSPLHF | TGTGCCAGCAGATTCAGACAGGATAATTCACCCCTCCACTTT
TRBJ2-5 | TRBD1 | 14 | TRBV18 | . | CASSPGTAQETQYF | TGTGCCAGCTCACCAGGGACAGCTCAAGAGACCCAGTACTTC
TRBJ1-1 | . | 15 | TRBV19 | . | CASSRTVRMNTEAFF | TGTGCCAGTAGTAGGACAGTACGAATGAACACTGAAGCTTTCTTT
TRBJ2-2 | . | 15 | TRBV11-3 | once | CASRWEGANTGELFF | TGTGCCAGCCGCTGGGAGGGGGCGAACACCGGGGAGCTGTTTTTT
TRBJ1-2 | TRBD1 | 14 | TRBV7-2 | . | CASSIDRQGYGYTF | TGTGCCAGCAGCATAGACAGACAGGGGTATGGCTACACCTTC
TRBJ2-1 | . | 14 | TRBV5-6 | few | CASSWAGTYNEQFF | TGTGCCAGCAGCTGGGCCGGGACATACAATGAGCAGTTCTTC
TRBJ1-1 | TRBD1 | 13 | TRBV19 | . | CASSDRGRAEAFF | TGTGCCAGTAGTGACAGGGGGCGAGCTGAAGCTTTCTTT
TRBJ2-7 | TRBD1 | 12 | TRBV2 | . | CASSPTGAEQYF | TGTGCCAGCAGCCCGACAGGGGCCGAGCAGTACTTC
TRBJ2-7 | TRBD2 | 13 | TRBV19 | . | CASSLGGSYEQYF | TGTGCCAGTAGTTTAGGCGGGAGCTACGAGCAGTACTTC
TRBJ2-3 | . | 15 | TRBV7-8 | . | CASSPASGTTDTQYF | TGTGCCAGCAGCCCAGCTTCCGGGACTACAGATACGCAGTATTTT
TRBJ1-1 | TRBD1 | 13 | TRBV19 | . | CATRDRPNTEAFF | TGTGCCACCCGGGACAGACCGAACACTGAAGCTTTCTTT
TRBJ2-1 | TRBD2 | 16 | TRBV15 | . | CATSKGRESTYNEQFF | TGTGCCACCAGCAAAGGGCGGGAGTCGACCTACAATGAGCAGTTCTTC
TRBJ2-7 | TRBD1 | 13 | TRBV2 | . | CATRDRRLSGQYF | TGTGCCACCCGGGACAGACGCCTTTCGGGTCAGTACTTC
TRBJ1-6 | . | 13 | TRBV7-9 | . | CASSLKGDSPLHF | TGTGCCAGCAGCTTAAAAGGAGATTCACCCCTCCACTTT
TRBJ1-2 | . | 14 | TRBV5-6 | few | CASSLTTANYGYTF | TGTGCCAGCAGCTTGACTACCGCTAACTATGGCTACACCTTC
TRBJ1-6 | . | 13 | TRBV14 | . | CASSRTLFSPLHF | TGTGCCAGCAGCAGGACTTTATTTTCGCCCCTCCACTTT
TRBJ2-1 | TRBD2 | 11 | TRBV20-1 | once | CSAGTSYEQFF | TGCAGTGCCGGGACTAGCTATGAGCAGTTCTTC
TRBJ2-3 | TRBD2 | 16 | TRBV7-9 | . | CASSPGLAGIPDTQYF | TGTGCCAGCAGCCCGGGGCTAGCGGGAATCCCAGATACGCAGTATTTT
TRBJ2-5 | . | 14 | TRBV5-5 | . | CASSLALRRETQYF | TGTGCCAGCAGCTTGGCGTTGCGGAGGGAGACCCAGTACTTC
TRBJ2-1 | TRBD1 | 15 | TRBV2 | . | CASSLGQGIYNEQFF | TGTGCCAGCAGCCTAGGACAGGGGATTTACAATGAGCAGTTCTTC
TRBJ2-1 | . | 14 | TRBV24-1 | . | CATSDLPHYNEQFF | TGTGCCACCAGTGATTTGCCCCATTACAATGAGCAGTTCTTC
TRBJ2-5 | . | 14 | TRBV6-2/TRBV6-3 | . | CASSSRGGQAPQYF | TGTGCCAGCAGTTCTAGGGGAGGCCAGGCTCCCCAGTACTTC
TRBJ2-6 | . | 15 | TRBV19 | . | CASSDRRSGANVLTF | TGTGCCAGTAGCGACAGACGCTCTGGGGCCAACGTCCTGACTTTC
TRBJ1-4 | . | 15 | TRBV3-1/TRBV3-2 | . | CASSQVNRVGEKLFF | TGTGCCAGCAGCCAAGTCAACAGGGTCGGCGAAAAACTGTTTTTT
TRBJ1-2 | TRBD1 | 13 | TRBV28 | . | CASSLDRDYGYTF | TGTGCCAGCAGTTTAGACAGGGATTATGGCTACACCTTC
TRBJ1-4 | . | 14 | TRBV14 | few | CASSQTGINEKLFF | TGTGCCAGCAGCCAAACCGGGATTAATGAAAAACTGTTTTTT
TRBJ1-6 | . | 17 | TRBV27 | . | CASSPSGLTQLNSPLHF | TGTGCCAGCAGCCCTTCCGGACTTACCCAGCTGAATTCACCCCTCCACTTT
TRBJ2-7 | . | 12 | TRBV2 | . | CASKIQVYEQYF | TGTGCCAGTAAGATACAGGTCTACGAGCAGTACTTC
TRBJ1-5 | . | 17 | TRBV19 | . | CASSIAGQAYTNQPQHF | TGTGCCAGTAGTATAGCTGGGCAGGCATACACCAATCAGCCCCAGCATTTT
TRBJ1-4 | TRBD1 | 14 | TRBV5-4 | . | CASSSTGVGEKLFF | TGTGCCAGCAGCTCGACAGGGGTGGGGGAAAAACTGTTTTTT
TRBJ2-1 | TRBD1 | 12 | TRBV6-2/TRBV6-3 | . | CASSYQGQGQFF | TGTGCCAGCAGTTACCAGGGACAGGGGCAGTTCTTC
TRBJ2-1 | . | 16 | TRBV19 | . | CASSRTRGGGHNEQFF | TGTGCCAGTAGTAGGACGAGGGGTGGAGGGCACAATGAGCAGTTCTTC
TRBJ1-2 | . | 15 | TRBV18 | . | CASSPRSEQNVPYTF | TGTGCCAGCTCACCACGGTCTGAACAAAATGTGCCCTACACCTTC
TRBJ2-2 | . | 14 | TRBV5-1 | . | CASSPGGMGGELFF | TGCGCCAGCAGCCCGGGGGGCATGGGCGGGGAGCTGTTTTTT
TRBJ2-2 | . | 16 | TRBV6-2/TRBV6-3 | few | CASSGGGMGRTGELFF | TGTGCCAGCAGCGGGGGAGGTATGGGCCGTACCGGGGAGCTGTTTTTT
TRBJ2-2 | . | 14 | TRBV6-2/TRBV6-3 | . | CASSYIRNTGELFF | TGTGCCAGCAGTTACATCCGGAACACCGGGGAGCTGTTTTTT
TRBJ2-1 | . | 16 | TRBV24-1 | . | CATSDAVRGSYNEQFF | TGTGCCACCAGTGATGCTGTTCGGGGATCCTACAATGAGCAGTTCTTC
TRBJ2-7 | . | 15 | TRBV5-1 | . | CASSLDVGVFYEQYF | TGCGCCAGCAGCTTGGACGTAGGGGTATTCTACGAGCAGTACTTC
TRBJ1-6 | . | 13 | TRBV6-5 | . | CASNKGGSSPLHF | TGTGCCAGCAACAAGGGAGGGAGTTCACCCCTCCACTTT
TRBJ2-7 | TRBD2 | 13 | TRBV2 | few | CATKRDGLGEQYF | TGTGCCACAAAGCGGGACGGCCTCGGTGAGCAGTACTTC
TRBJ1-5 | TRBD1 | 15 | TRBV6-2/TRBV6-3 | . | CASSSAGTGSQPQHF | TGTGCCAGCAGTTCTGCCGGGACAGGGAGTCAGCCCCAGCATTTT
TRBJ1-1 | . | 16 | TRBV3-1/TRBV3-2 | . | CASSQSFGQSNTEAFF | TGTGCCAGCAGCCAAAGTTTCGGACAGTCGAACACTGAAGCTTTCTTT
TRBJ2-3 | TRBD1 | 14 | TRBV2 | few | CASSGTGGRDTQYF | TGTGCCAGCAGCGGTACAGGGGGCCGGGATACGCAGTATTTT